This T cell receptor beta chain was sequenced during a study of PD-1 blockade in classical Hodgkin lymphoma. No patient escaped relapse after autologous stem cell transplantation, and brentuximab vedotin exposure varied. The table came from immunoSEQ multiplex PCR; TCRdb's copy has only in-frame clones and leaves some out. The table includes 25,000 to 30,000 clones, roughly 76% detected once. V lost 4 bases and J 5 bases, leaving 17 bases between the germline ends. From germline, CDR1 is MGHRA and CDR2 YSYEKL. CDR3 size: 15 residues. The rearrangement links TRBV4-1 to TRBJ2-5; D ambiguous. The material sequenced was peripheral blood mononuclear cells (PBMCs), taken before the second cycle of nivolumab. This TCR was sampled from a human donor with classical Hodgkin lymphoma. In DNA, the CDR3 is TGCGCCAGCAGCCCCTTTTCGGTGGAAGGGGAGACCCAGTACTTC. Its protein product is CASSPFSVEGETQYF.